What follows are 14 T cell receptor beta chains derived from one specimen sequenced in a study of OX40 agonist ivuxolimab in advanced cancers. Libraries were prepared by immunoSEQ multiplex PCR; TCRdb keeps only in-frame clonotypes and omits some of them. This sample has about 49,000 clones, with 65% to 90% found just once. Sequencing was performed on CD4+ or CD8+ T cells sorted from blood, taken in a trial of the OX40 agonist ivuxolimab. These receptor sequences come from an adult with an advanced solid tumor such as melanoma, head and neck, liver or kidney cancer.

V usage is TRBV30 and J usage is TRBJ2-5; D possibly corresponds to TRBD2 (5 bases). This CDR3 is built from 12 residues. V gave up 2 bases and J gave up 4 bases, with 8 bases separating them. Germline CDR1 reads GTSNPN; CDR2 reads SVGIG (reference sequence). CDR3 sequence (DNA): TGTGCCTGGAGTTTGGGGAGAGAGACCCAGTACTTC. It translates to CAWSLGRETQYF.

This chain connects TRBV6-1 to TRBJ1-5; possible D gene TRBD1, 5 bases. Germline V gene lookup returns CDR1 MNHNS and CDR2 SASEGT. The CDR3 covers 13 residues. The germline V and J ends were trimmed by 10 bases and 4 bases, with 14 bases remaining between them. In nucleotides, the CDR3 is TGTGCCATCCTCGGGGGATGGAATCAGCCCCAGCATTTT. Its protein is CAILGGWNQPQHF.

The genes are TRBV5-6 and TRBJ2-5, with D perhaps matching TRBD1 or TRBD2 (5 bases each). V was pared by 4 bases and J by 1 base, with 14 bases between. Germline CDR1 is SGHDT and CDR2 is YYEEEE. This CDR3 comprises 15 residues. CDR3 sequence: CASSRGQRLQETQYF. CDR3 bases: TGTGCCAGCAGCCGGGGCCAGCGCCTCCAAGAGACCCAGTACTTC.

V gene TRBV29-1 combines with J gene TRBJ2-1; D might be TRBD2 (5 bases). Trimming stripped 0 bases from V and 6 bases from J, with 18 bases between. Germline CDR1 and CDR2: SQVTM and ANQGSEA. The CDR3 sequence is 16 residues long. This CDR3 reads CSVEDSFGLAGNEQFF. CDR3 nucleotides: TGCAGCGTTGAAGATAGCTTTGGGCTAGCCGGCAATGAGCAGTTCTTC.

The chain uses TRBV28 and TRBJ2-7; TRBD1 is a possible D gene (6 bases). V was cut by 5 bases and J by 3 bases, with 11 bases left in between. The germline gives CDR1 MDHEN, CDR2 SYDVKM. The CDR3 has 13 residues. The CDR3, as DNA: TGTGCCAGCAGTACCTCAGGGGACTACGAGCAGTACGTC. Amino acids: CASSTSGDYEQYV.

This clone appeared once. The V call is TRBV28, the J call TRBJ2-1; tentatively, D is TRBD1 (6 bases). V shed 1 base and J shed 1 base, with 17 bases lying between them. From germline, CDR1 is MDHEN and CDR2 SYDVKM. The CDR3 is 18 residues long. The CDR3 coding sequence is TGTGCCAGCAGTTTATCCCAACGCCAGGGGTATTCCTACAATGAGCAGTTCTTC. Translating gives CASSLSQRQGYSYNEQFF.

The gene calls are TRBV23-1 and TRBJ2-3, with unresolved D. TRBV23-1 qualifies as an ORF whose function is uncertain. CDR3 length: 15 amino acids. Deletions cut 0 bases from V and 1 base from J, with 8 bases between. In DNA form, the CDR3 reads TGCGCCAGCAGTCAATCAGGCTGGCGCACAGATACGCAGTATTTT. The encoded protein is CASSQSGWRTDTQYF.

DNA for the CDR3: TGTGCCAGTAGTATAGTTGACAGCTCCTACGAGCAGTACTTC. Encoded protein: CASSIVDSSYEQYF. This chain uses TRBV19 with TRBJ2-7; maybe TRBD1 (5 bases). The CDR3 has 14 residues. From germline, CDR1 is LNHDA and CDR2 SQIVND (reference sequence). The ends were cut back, 1 base at V and 0 bases at J, with 7 bases in the middle.

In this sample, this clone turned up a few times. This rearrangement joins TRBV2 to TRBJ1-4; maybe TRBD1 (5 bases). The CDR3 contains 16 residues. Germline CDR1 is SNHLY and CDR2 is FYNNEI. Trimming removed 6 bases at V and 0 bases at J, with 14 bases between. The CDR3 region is CASSEGRKATNEKLFF. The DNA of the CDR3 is TGTGCCAGCAGCGAGGGACGTAAGGCAACTAATGAAAAACTGTTTTTT.

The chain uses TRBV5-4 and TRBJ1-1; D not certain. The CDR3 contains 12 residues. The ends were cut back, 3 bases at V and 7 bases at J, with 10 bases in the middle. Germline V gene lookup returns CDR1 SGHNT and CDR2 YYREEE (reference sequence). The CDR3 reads CASSYGLSEAFF. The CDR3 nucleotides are TGTGCCAGCAGCTACGGACTGAGTGAAGCTTTCTTT.

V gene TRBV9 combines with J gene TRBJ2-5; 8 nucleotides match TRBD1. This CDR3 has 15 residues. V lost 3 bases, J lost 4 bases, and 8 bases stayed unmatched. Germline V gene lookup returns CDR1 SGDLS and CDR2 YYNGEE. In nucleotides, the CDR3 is TGTGCCAGCAGCGCCTCGACAGGGGTTGGAGAGACCCAGTACTTC. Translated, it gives CASSASTGVGETQYF.

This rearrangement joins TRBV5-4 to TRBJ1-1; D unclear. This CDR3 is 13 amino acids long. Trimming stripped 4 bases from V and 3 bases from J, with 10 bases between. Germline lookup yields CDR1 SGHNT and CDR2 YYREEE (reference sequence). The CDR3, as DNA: TGTGCCAGCAGCACTTCGGACTACACTGAAGCTTTCTTT. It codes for CASSTSDYTEAFF. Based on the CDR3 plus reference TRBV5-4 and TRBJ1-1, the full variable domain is ETGVTQSPTHLIKTRGQQVTLRCSSQSGHNTVSWYQQALGQGPQFIFQYYREEENGRGNFPPRFSGLQFPNYSSELNVNALELDDSALYLCASSTSDYTEAFFGQGTRLTVV.

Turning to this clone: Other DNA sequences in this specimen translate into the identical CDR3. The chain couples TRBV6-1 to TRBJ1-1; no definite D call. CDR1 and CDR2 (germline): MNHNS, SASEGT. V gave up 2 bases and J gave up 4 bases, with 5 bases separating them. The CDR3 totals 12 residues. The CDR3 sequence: CASSELGTEAFF. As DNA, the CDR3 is TGTGCCAGCAGTGAACTGGGCACTGAAGCTTTCTTT.

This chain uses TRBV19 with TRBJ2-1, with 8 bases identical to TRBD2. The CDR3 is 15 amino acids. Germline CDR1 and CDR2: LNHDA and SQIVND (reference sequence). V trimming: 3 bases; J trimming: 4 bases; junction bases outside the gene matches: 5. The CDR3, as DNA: TGTGCCAGTAGTATTACGGCTAGCGGGTACAATGAGCAGTTCTTC. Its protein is CASSITASGYNEQFF.